This T cell receptor (beta chain) was retrieved from a study of cytotoxic CD8 clonotypes in ibrutinib-treated CLL. Data came from immunoSEQ multiplex PCR; TCRdb stores just in-frame clones and leaves some out. The profile shows tens of thousands of clones, about four fifths of them singletons. Only a few counts were recorded for this clone. V was trimmed by 0 bases and J by 7 bases, leaving 10 bases between them. The CDR3 totals 15 residues. Germline CDR1 and CDR2: MNHEY and SVGAGI. Sequencing used PBMCs, obtained after 12 months of ibrutinib treatment. The receptor was derived from a human donor with chronic lymphocytic leukemia. V gene TRBV6-5 combines with J gene TRBJ1-6; D is ambiguous. The CDR3 sequence is CASSYSTSRNSPLHF. The CDR3, as DNA: TGTGCCAGCAGTTACTCGACAAGCCGAAATTCACCCCTCCACTTT.